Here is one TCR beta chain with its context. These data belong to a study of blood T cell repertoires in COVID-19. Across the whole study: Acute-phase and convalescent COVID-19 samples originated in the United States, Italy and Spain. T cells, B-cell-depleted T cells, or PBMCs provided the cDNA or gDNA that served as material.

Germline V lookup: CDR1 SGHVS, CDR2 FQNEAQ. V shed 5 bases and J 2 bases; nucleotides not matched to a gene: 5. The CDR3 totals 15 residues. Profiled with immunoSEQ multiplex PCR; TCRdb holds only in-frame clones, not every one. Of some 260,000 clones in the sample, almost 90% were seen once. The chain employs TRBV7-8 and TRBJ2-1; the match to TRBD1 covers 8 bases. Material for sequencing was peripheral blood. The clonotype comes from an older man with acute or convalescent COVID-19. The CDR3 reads CASSPGTGTYNEQFF. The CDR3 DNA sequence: TGTGCCAGCAGCCCCGGGACAGGAACCTACAATGAGCAGTTCTTC. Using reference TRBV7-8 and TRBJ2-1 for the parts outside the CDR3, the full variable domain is GAGVSQSPRYKVAKRGQDVALRCDPISGHVSLFWYQQALGQGPEFLTYFQNEAQLDKSGLPSDRFFAERPEGSVSTLKIQRTQQEDSAVYLCASSPGTGTYNEQFFGPGTRLTVL.